This passage covers 19 T cell receptor beta chains from one sample sequenced in a study of blood T cell repertoires in COVID-19. Sequencing used immunoSEQ multiplex PCR; TCRdb keeps in-frame clones, though not all of them. The sample holds roughly 250,000 clones; roughly nine tenths are singletons and the top ten take less than 2.5%. Sequenced sample: PBMCs or T cells enriched from blood (not recorded which). Receptor source: a young woman who had recovered from COVID-19.

For this clone: The junction and the germline gene differ at one end; a read error may be behind it. The chain joins TRBV12-5 to TRBJ2-2; 7 nucleotides line up with TRBD2. Germline assignment: CDR1 LGHNT and CDR2 FRNRAP. The CDR3 contains 20 residues. The CDR3 spells CASGLVPRDYFVTNTRELFF. CDR3 in DNA: TGTGCTAGTGGTTTGGTCCCCCGGGACTACTTCGTTACTAACACCAGGGAGCTGTTTTTT.

The chain recombines TRBV5-1 with TRBJ2-3; tentative D call: TRBD1 (6 bases). CDR1 is SGHRS, CDR2 YFSETQ, per germline. V was cut by 6 bases and J by 3 bases, with 14 bases left in between. The CDR3 loop spans 14 amino acids. The CDR3 DNA reads as TGCGCCAGCACCCTACAGGGTCGGACAGATACGCAGTATTTT. The encoded protein is CASTLQGRTDTQYF.

The chain is built from TRBV5-1 and TRBJ2-2, with 10 nucleotides matching TRBD1. Germline CDR1 SGHRS, CDR2 YFSETQ. The length of the CDR3 is 16 residues. V lost 4 bases, J lost 7 bases, and 10 bases stayed unmatched. CDR3 DNA sequence: TGCGCCAGCAGCACCCGACAGGGGGCTAACGTCGGGGAGCTGTTTTTT. As protein: CASSTRQGANVGELFF.

The chain joins TRBV9 to TRBJ2-1; D is perhaps TRBD1 (8 bases). Germline-derived CDR1 and CDR2 are SGDLS and YYNGEE. V was pared by 4 bases and J by 5 bases, with 28 bases between. The CDR3 consists of 19 residues. For the CDR3, the DNA is TGTGCCAGCAGCTTATGGGACAGGAATTCTTGGGCGGGGGACAATGAGCAGTTCTTC. It yields the protein CASSLWDRNSWAGDNEQFF.

The chain uses TRBV6-1 and TRBJ1-4; D is unclear. The CDR3 has 18 amino acids. Germline assignment: CDR1 MNHNS and CDR2 SASEGT. V was trimmed by 2 bases and J by 0 bases, leaving 16 bases between them. CDR3: CASSESVRGHATNEKLFF. The CDR3 DNA sequence: TGTGCCAGCAGTGAATCCGTTAGAGGGCATGCAACTAATGAAAAACTGTTTTTT.

The chain combines TRBV7-2 with TRBJ1-1; D might be TRBD1 (6 bases). Per the germline V gene, CDR1 is SGHTA and CDR2 is FQGNSA. Trimming removed 2 bases from V and 0 bases from J, with 16 bases in between. The CDR3 runs 17 residues. CDR3 sequence reads: CASSLLGRGGMNTEAFF. DNA for the CDR3: TGTGCCAGCAGCTTATTGGGCAGGGGTGGAATGAACACTGAAGCTTTCTTT.

The rearrangement links TRBV3-1 (or the pseudogene TRBV3-2) to TRBJ2-6; maybe TRBD1 (5 bases). The germline gives CDR1 LGHDT, CDR2 YNNKEL (reference sequence). The ends were cut back, 4 bases at V and 2 bases at J, with 6 bases in the middle. This CDR3 has 14 amino acids. Here the CDR3 reads CASSRGTGANVLTF. For the CDR3, the DNA is TGTGCCAGCAGCCGGGGCACTGGGGCCAACGTCCTGACTTTC.

This rearrangement joins TRBV3-1 (or the pseudogene TRBV3-2) to TRBJ2-2; TRBD2 aligns across 9 bases. J was trimmed by 7 bases and V by 5 bases; bases with no gene match: 8. Germline V gene data show CDR1 as LGHDT and CDR2 as YNNKEL (reference sequence). The CDR3 length is 15 residues. The CDR3 DNA sequence: TGTGCCAGCAGCATTATAGCGGGGGTTGTCGGGGAGCTGTTTTTT. Amino acids: CASSIIAGVVGELFF.

The chain combines TRBV15 with TRBJ1-5; D unclear. Looked up from germline, CDR1 is LNHNV and CDR2 is YYDKDF (reference sequence). This CDR3 is 13 amino acids long. The germline V and J ends were trimmed by 8 bases and 0 bases, with 8 bases remaining between them. In DNA form, the CDR3 reads TGTGCCACCGGGGAGGGTAGCAATCAGCCCCAGCATTTT. It yields the protein CATGEGSNQPQHF.

The chain recombines TRBV5-1 with TRBJ2-3; TRBD2 matches 10 bases. This CDR3 contains 15 residues. J gave up 3 bases and V 3 bases, and 4 bases lay outside the gene matches. Germline V gives CDR1 SGHRS, CDR2 YFSETQ. CDR3 coding DNA: TGCGCCAGCAGCTCCCTAGCGGGGGTGACAGATACGCAGTATTTT. This codes for CASSSLAGVTDTQYF.

This clone was recorded a few times. V and J are TRBV19 and TRBJ1-2, with 8 bases that match TRBD1. This CDR3 has 13 amino acids. V lost 11 bases and J lost 9; bases outside the gene matches: 14. The germline V gene encodes CDR1 LNHDA and CDR2 SQIVND (reference sequence). CDR3 coding DNA: TGTGCCTCCTCCGGGGGACAGGCGGAGAGCTACACCTTC. Its protein product is CASSGGQAESYTF.

This rearrangement joins TRBV7-9 to TRBJ2-1; D is uncertain. V lost 1 base, J lost 11 bases, and 9 bases lay in between. Germline V gene data show CDR1 as SEHNR and CDR2 as FQNEAQ (reference sequence). This CDR3 has 12 amino acids. CDR3 DNA sequence: TGTGCCAGCAGCTTAGATGACTTCCAGCAGTTCTTC. It translates to CASSLDDFQQFF.

The gene calls are TRBV11-2 and TRBJ2-5; TRBD2 aligns across 8 bases. CDR3 size: 15 residues. Germline V CDR1 and CDR2: SGHAT, FQNNGV. Germline trimming cut 4 bases from V and 10 bases from J; bases unmatched to any gene: 14. The CDR3 DNA follows: TGTGCCAGCAGCTCTAGACACCCGACTAGCGTTGACCAGTACTTC. Encoded protein: CASSSRHPTSVDQYF.

J is TRBJ2-2 and V is TRBV6-5, with 12 bases aligning to TRBD2. The CDR3 contains 16 residues. The germline V gene has CDR1 MNHEY and CDR2 SVGAGI. V was pared by 4 bases and J by 3 bases, with 3 bases of the junction left unmatched. The DNA for the CDR3 is TGTGCCAGCAGTTCCCTAGCGGGGGGGCACACCGGGGAGCTGTTTTTT. Protein sequence: CASSSLAGGHTGELFF.

The chain uses TRBV7-2 and TRBJ2-1; a weak D match, TRBD2 (6 bases). Trimming took 0 bases from V and 9 from J, leaving 9 bases between them. The CDR3 is 13 residues long. Looked up from germline, CDR1 is SGHTA and CDR2 is FQGNSA. The CDR3 loop is CASSLARGGEQFF. Here the CDR3 DNA reads TGTGCCAGCAGCTTAGCGCGGGGCGGTGAGCAGTTCTTC.

The V call is TRBV7-9, the J call TRBJ1-2; 9 bases fit TRBD1. This CDR3 has 16 amino acids. V was pared by 2 bases and J by 6 bases, with 10 bases of the junction left unmatched. CDR1 SEHNR and CDR2 FQNEAQ come from the germline V gene (reference sequence). The CDR3 DNA reads TGTGCCAGCAGCTTAAGCACGCTGGACAGGGGTCATGGCTACACCTTC. The encoded protein is CASSLSTLDRGHGYTF.

The chain is built from TRBV4-2 and TRBJ2-7; D gene ambiguous. Germline V lookup: CDR1 LGHNA, CDR2 YNFKEQ. CDR3 length: 14 amino acids. V lost 1 base and J 4 bases, leaving 11 bases between the germline ends. CDR3 sequence (DNA): TGTGCCAGCAGCCAAGTCCAACAGATATACGAGCAGTACTTC. Protein product: CASSQVQQIYEQYF.

V and J are TRBV28 and TRBJ1-5, with unresolved D. There are 17 residues in the CDR3. V dropped 3 bases and J dropped 0 bases, with 15 bases sitting between them. The germline V gene encodes CDR1 MDHEN and CDR2 SYDVKM. The CDR3 nucleotides read TGTGCCAGCAGTTTTGTCAGGCGCACCGCTAGCAATCAGCCCCAGCATTTT. Its translation: CASSFVRRTASNQPQHF.

The chain joins TRBV2 to TRBJ2-3; TRBD1 matches 9 bases. The CDR3 runs to 15 residues. J gave up 2 bases and V 6 bases, and 6 bases lay outside the gene matches. Looked up from germline, CDR1 is SNHLY and CDR2 is FYNNEI. The CDR3: CASRVDRGNTDTQYF. CDR3 nucleotide sequence: TGTGCCAGCAGAGTGGACAGGGGTAACACAGATACGCAGTATTTT. Full variable domain (remainder filled in from reference TRBV2 and TRBJ2-3): EPEVTQTPSHQVTQMGQEVILRCVPISNHLYFYWYRQILGQKVEFLVSFYNNEISEKSEIFDDQFSVERPDGSNFTLKIRSTKLEDSAMYFCASRVDRGNTDTQYFGPGTRLTVL.